One and the same sample provided the 10 T cell receptor beta chains below, sequenced in a study of T-cell memory formation after mild COVID-19. One entry per CDR3 protein results from TCRdb running MiXCR on the 5' RACE reads. The sample carries 450,000 to 650,000 distinct CDR3 sequences, around 21% recorded once. Sequenced: PBMCs or a T cell subset sorted from them (not recorded which). These TCRs come from an adult woman who had mild COVID-19 (a few samples of this study predate the infection). Cell type and time point are not known.

The CDR3 bases are TGTGCCAGCAGCCTCGAGGGGGTGAACACTGAAGCTTTCTTT. Translation: CASSLEGVNTEAFF. The chain joins TRBV2 to TRBJ1-1; D might be TRBD1 (6 bases). The CDR3 is 14 amino acids. Germline loops: CDR1 SNHLY, CDR2 FYNNEI. V was shortened by 6 bases and J by 0 bases, with 11 bases between the two germline ends.

This rearrangement joins TRBV5-1 to TRBJ1-2, with D possibly matching TRBD1 (5 bases). CDR3 length: 15 amino acids. Germline values: CDR1 SGHRS, CDR2 YFSETQ. The germline V and J ends were trimmed by 4 bases and 0 bases, with 13 bases remaining between them. The CDR3 DNA sequence: TGCGCCAGCAGCCGGGAGACGGGGGCTAACTATGGCTACACCTTC. It yields the protein CASSRETGANYGYTF.

The rearrangement uses TRBV9 and TRBJ1-4; D not certain. This CDR3 contains 14 residues. The V end was cut by 4 bases, the J end by 10 bases, with 17 bases between. In germline, CDR1 is SGDLS, CDR2 YYNGEE. This CDR3 is CASSSPVGGGKLFF. As DNA, the CDR3 is TGTGCCAGCAGCTCCCCTGTGGGCGGCGGAAAACTGTTTTTT. The variable domain in full, completed from reference TRBV9 and TRBJ1-4, reads DSGVTQTPKHLITATGQRVTLRCSPRSGDLSVYWYQQSLDQGLQFLIQYYNGEERAKGNILERFSAQQFPDLHSELNLSSLELGDSALYFCASSSPVGGGKLFFGSGTQLSVL.

The J gene is TRBJ1-2, the V gene TRBV7-9; 7 bases line up with TRBD1. This CDR3 comprises 14 residues. The V gene end was trimmed by 2 bases and the J gene end by 6 bases; junction bases not matched to a gene: 6. Germline V lookup: CDR1 SEHNR, CDR2 FQNEAQ (reference sequence). CDR3 loop: CASSLPGQIDGYTF. The CDR3 DNA sequence: TGTGCCAGCAGCTTACCGGGACAGATCGATGGCTACACCTTC.

The chain employs TRBV12-3 or TRBV12-4 and TRBJ1-5; a weak D match, TRBD1 (5 bases). The CDR3 sequence is 16 residues long. The ends were cut back, 6 bases at V and 2 bases at J, with 17 bases in the middle. CDR3 protein: CASSLGDVRGNQPQHF. CDR3 nucleotides: TGTGCCAGCAGCCTTGGGGACGTTCGCGGCAATCAGCCCCAGCATTTT.

The rearrangement uses TRBV5-4 and TRBJ2-2, with D uncertain. Trimming took off 5 bases at V and 1 base at J, with 18 bases between the two ends. Germline values: CDR1 SGHNT, CDR2 YYREEE (reference sequence). The CDR3 covers 17 residues. CDR3 nucleotide sequence: TGTGCCAGCAGTTTCAGAGTTCTGGGCCTGAACACCGGGGAGCTGTTTTTT. Translation gives CASSFRVLGLNTGELFF.

The V gene is TRBV24-1, the J gene TRBJ2-1; D may be TRBD2 (6 bases). Germline lookup yields CDR1 KGHDR and CDR2 SFDVKD. CDR3 length: 11 amino acids. Trimming removed 9 bases from V and 9 bases from J, with 11 bases in between. The CDR3 is CATSMGGEQFF. For the CDR3, the DNA is TGTGCCACCTCGATGGGGGGTGAGCAGTTCTTC.

This clonotype was recorded only once. The chain carries TRBV5-1 and TRBJ2-2; no reliable D call. The V and J ends lost 0 bases and 5 bases respectively, with 11 bases between them. Germline lookup yields CDR1 SGHRS and CDR2 YFSETQ. The CDR3 is 15 residues long. CDR3 in amino acids: CASSLDVGATGELFF. The CDR3 DNA sequence: TGCGCCAGCAGCTTGGATGTCGGCGCTACCGGGGAGCTGTTTTTT. Together with reference TRBV5-1 and TRBJ2-2, the CDR3 gives the full variable domain: KAGVTQTPRYLIKTRGQQVTLSCSPISGHRSVSWYQQTPGQGLQFLFEYFSETQRNKGNFPGRFSGRQFSNSRSEMNVSTLELGDSALYLCASSLDVGATGELFFGEGSRLTVL.

This clonotype was detected a few times. This sequence joins TRBV2 and TRBJ1-2, with D perhaps matching TRBD1 (6 bases). The CDR3 runs 15 residues. Trimming took 8 bases from V and 5 from J, leaving 21 bases between them. Germline V CDR1 and CDR2: SNHLY, FYNNEI. CDR3 sequence (DNA): TGTGCCAGCCGGCGACAGGCAACGACCTCTTATGGCTACACCTTC. This gives the protein CASRRQATTSYGYTF.

The chain has TRBV30 and TRBJ1-2; TRBD1 might be the D (6 bases). Between the trimmed V and J ends, which lost 7 bases and 6 bases, there was a span of 15 bases. This CDR3 has 12 residues. The germline CDR1 and CDR2 sequences are GTSNPN and SVGIG (reference sequence). The CDR3 spells CASSGAVNGYTF. The CDR3 nucleotides are TGTGCCTCTTCGGGGGCTGTCAATGGCTACACCTTC.